The 13 T cell receptor beta chains below were found in one sample sequenced in a study of blood T cells in healthy people across ages (dated by TCRdb to between 2015 and 2017). Library prep was done by 5' RACE. The run used an Illumina HiSeq 2500. A second PCR of roughly 7 to 11 cycles was run with a J-beta primer mix and a sample-barcoded 5' primer. In-frame beta chains were kept once TCRdb had trimmed the public reads at Q25 with fastp and called clones with MiXCR. Duplicate CDR3 protein sequences are folded into a single record with the most common DNA and genes. In all, the sample holds a few hundred thousand distinct CDR3 sequences, and 27% of those were seen once. The biggest ten clones account for 18% of the sample. Sequenced: blood. The receptors were sampled from a woman in her 70s in good health.

This clonotype occurred a few times. The chain has TRBV12-5 and TRBJ1-4; D perhaps matches TRBD1 (6 bases). With 6 bases removed from V and 8 bases from J, the gap between germline ends came to 16 bases. Germline assignment: CDR1 LGHNT and CDR2 FRNRAP. This CDR3 has 14 amino acids. This chain's CDR3 is CASGPPGHGEKLFF. The CDR3 DNA is TGTGCTAGTGGCCCGCCGGGACACGGAGAAAAACTGTTTTTT.

This clonotype turned up a few times. V is TRBV12-3 or TRBV12-4 and J is TRBJ2-3, with D perhaps assigned TRBD1 or TRBD2 (6 bases each). This CDR3 is 16 amino acids long. Trimming took off 3 bases at V and 4 bases at J, with 17 bases between the two ends. CDR3 amino acids: CASSFGGGGPADTQYF. The CDR3 DNA follows: TGTGCCAGCAGTTTTGGTGGTGGGGGGCCCGCAGATACGCAGTATTTT.

This clonotype was picked up a small number of times. At one boundary the junction diverges from the germline segment, which might be a read error. This chain connects TRBV4-2 to TRBJ2-5; 8 bases align to TRBD2. The CDR3 runs 15 residues. The germline V gene has CDR1 LGHNA and CDR2 YNFKEQ. DNA of the CDR3: TGTGCCAGCTGCCAGATTAGCGGGGCCCAAGAGACCCAGTACTTC. This encodes CASCQISGAQETQYF.

V usage is TRBV6-5 and J usage is TRBJ2-5; D unresolved. Germline CDR1 is MNHEY and CDR2 is SVGAGI. The CDR3 is 14 residues long. The V end lost 6 bases, the J end lost 0 bases, and 11 bases lay between the germline ends. The CDR3 reads CASSLLKNQETQYF. In DNA form, the CDR3 reads TGTGCCAGCAGCCTTTTGAAGAACCAAGAGACCCAGTACTTC.

This clonotype was found a few times. The genes are TRBV10-3 and TRBJ2-2; either TRBD1 or TRBD2 may supply D (6 bases each). Trimming cost V 9 bases and J 0 bases, with 17 bases left between them. The CDR3 is 16 residues long. Germline lookup yields CDR1 ENHRY and CDR2 SYGVKD. As DNA, the CDR3 is TGTGCCATAAACCGGGGGCAGGGACCGAACACCGGGGAGCTGTTTTTT. It yields the protein CAINRGQGPNTGELFF.

This clonotype was detected only a few times. This chain uses TRBV6-1 with TRBJ1-3; 7 positions agree with TRBD1. After removal of 3 bases from V and 3 bases from J, the junction contained 2 bases not matched to a gene. Germline CDR1 is MNHNS and CDR2 is SASEGT. The CDR3 has 14 residues. The CDR3 reads CASSDRGLGNTIYF. The CDR3 DNA sequence: TGTGCCAGCAGTGATAGGGGGCTTGGAAACACCATATATTTT.

The V gene is TRBV20-1, the J gene TRBJ2-1; tentative D call: TRBD1 (6 bases). The germline gives CDR1 DFQATT, CDR2 SNEGSKA (reference sequence). V was cut by 5 bases and J by 7 bases, with 18 bases left in between. This CDR3 is 14 amino acids long. CDR3 nucleotide sequence: TGCAGTGCTTACAGGGATTTAAATTTGAATGAGCAGTTCTTC. This gives the protein CSAYRDLNLNEQFF.

This chain uses TRBV5-4 with TRBJ2-5; possible D gene TRBD1, 5 bases. Germline loops: CDR1 SGHNT, CDR2 YYREEE (reference sequence). V lost 0 bases, J lost 9 bases, and 15 bases lay in between. The CDR3 totals 14 residues. The CDR3 loop reads CASSLGQGPGSQYF. CDR3 coding DNA: TGTGCCAGCAGCTTGGGTCAGGGTCCTGGTTCCCAGTACTTC.

The V and J genes are TRBV7-2 and TRBJ2-7, with 8 bases fitting TRBD2. V dropped 3 bases and J dropped 3; count of bases not matched to a gene: 7. CDR1 is SGHTA, CDR2 FQGNSA, per germline. CDR3 length equals 15 residues. In nucleotides, the CDR3 is TGTGCCAGCAGCTTCCCGGGACTAGGTCGCTACGAGCAGTACTTC. As protein: CASSFPGLGRYEQYF.

This clonotype has more than one count but fewer than ten. The V gene is TRBV12-3 or TRBV12-4, the J gene TRBJ2-4; 7 bases agree with TRBD1. V shed 4 bases, J shed 12 bases, and the junction held 12 bases outside the gene matches. The CDR3 totals 14 residues. The DNA of the CDR3 is TGTGCCAGCAGTTCCACGAACAGGGGTGGGAATCAGTACTTC. This sequence encodes CASSSTNRGGNQYF.

V usage is TRBV7-2 and J usage is TRBJ1-1; D gene uncertain. Trimming cost V 1 base and J 6 bases, with 6 bases left between them. The CDR3 spans 12 residues. Germline assignment: CDR1 SGHTA and CDR2 FQGNSA. CDR3 bases: TGTGCCAGCAGCTTAGTGTGGGCTGAAGCTTTCTTT. Encoded protein: CASSLVWAEAFF.

V gene TRBV7-2 combines with J gene TRBJ1-5; 10 bases line up with TRBD1. CDR3 size: 16 residues. CDR1 is SGHTA and CDR2 is FQGNSA in the germline V gene. The trim removed 0 bases at V and 6 bases at J, leaving 5 bases unmatched. Here the CDR3 DNA reads TGTGCCAGCAGCTTAGCCGGGACAGGGGTAACTCAGCCCCAGCATTTT. Translating it yields CASSLAGTGVTQPQHF.

Only one count was recorded for this clonotype. The V call is TRBV18, the J call TRBJ1-1; a weak D match, TRBD1 (5 bases). From germline, CDR1 is KGHSH and CDR2 LQKENI. CDR3 length: 15 residues. V was clipped by 3 bases and J by 0 bases, with 11 bases between them. The chain's CDR3 is CASSPRDSMNTEAFF. The CDR3 DNA follows: TGTGCCAGCTCACCCAGGGACTCTATGAACACTGAAGCTTTCTTT.